The entry that follows covers one T cell receptor beta chain sequence. Its specificity is not known. The sample belongs to a study of T cell responses to AZD1222 COVID-19 vaccine. The study's findings and limits: Clonal diversity was possibly underestimated, and the donors were mostly white British, with more females. Spike-specific TCR depth and breadth grew after two AZD1222 doses.

Germline values: CDR1 MNHNY, CDR2 SVGAGI (reference sequence). Trimming removed 2 bases at V and 4 bases at J, with 8 bases between. CDR3 size: 13 residues. This table comes from immunoSEQ multiplex PCR, and its TCRdb copy is limited to in-frame clones, with some not included. The sample lists tens of thousands of clones, 85% occurring once. The rearrangement uses TRBV6-6 and TRBJ2-5; possible D gene TRBD2, 6 bases. The receptor was derived from an adult in good health. The sequencing used peripheral blood, collected on day 0 of AZD1222 vaccination. The CDR3 coding sequence is TGTGCCAGCAGTTACGGGGGAGGAGAGACCCAGTACTTC. Translating it yields CASSYGGGETQYF.